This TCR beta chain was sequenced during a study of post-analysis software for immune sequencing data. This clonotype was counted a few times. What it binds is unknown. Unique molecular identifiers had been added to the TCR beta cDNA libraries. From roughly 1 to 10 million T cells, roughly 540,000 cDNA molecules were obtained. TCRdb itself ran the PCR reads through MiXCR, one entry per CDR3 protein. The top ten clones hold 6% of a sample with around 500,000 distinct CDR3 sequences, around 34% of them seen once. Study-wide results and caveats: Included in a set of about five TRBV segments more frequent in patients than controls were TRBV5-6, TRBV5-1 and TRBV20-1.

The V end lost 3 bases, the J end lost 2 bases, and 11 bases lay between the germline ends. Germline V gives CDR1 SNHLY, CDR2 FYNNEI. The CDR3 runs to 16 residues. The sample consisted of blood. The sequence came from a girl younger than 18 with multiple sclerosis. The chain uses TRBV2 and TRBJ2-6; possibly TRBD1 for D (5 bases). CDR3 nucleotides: TGTGCCAGCAGTGAGGCGCAGGGTACTGGGGCCAACGTCCTGACTTTC. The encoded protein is CASSEAQGTGANVLTF. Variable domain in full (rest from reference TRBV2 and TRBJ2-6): EPEVTQTPSHQVTQMGQEVILRCVPISNHLYFYWYRQILGQKVEFLVSFYNNEISEKSEIFDDQFSVERPDGSNFTLKIRSTKLEDSAMYFCASSEAQGTGANVLTFGAGSRLTVL.